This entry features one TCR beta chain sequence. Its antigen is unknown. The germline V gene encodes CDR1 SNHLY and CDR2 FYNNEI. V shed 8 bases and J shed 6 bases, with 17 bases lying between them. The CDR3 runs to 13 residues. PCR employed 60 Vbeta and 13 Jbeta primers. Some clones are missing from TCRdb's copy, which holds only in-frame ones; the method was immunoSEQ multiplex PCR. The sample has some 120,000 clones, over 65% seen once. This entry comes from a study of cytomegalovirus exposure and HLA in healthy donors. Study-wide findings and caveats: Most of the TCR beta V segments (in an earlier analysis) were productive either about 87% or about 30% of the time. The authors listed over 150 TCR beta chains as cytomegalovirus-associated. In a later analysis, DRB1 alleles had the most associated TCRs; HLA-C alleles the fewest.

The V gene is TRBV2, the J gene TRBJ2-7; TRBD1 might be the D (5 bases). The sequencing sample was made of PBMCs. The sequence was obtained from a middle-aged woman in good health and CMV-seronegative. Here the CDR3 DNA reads TGTGCCAGCTTAGATGCAGGGCTTCCCGAGCAGTACTTC. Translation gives CASLDAGLPEQYF.